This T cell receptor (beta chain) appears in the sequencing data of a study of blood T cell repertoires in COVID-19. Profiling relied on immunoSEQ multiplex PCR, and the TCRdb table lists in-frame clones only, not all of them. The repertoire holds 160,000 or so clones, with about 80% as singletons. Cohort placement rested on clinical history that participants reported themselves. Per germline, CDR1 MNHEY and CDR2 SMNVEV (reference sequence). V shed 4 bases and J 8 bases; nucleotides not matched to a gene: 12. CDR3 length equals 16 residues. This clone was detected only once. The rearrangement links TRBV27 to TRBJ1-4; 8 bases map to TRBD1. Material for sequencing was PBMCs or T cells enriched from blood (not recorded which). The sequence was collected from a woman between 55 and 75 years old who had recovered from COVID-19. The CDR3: CASSSIAGGAYEKLFF. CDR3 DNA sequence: TGTGCCAGCAGTTCCATCGCAGGGGGCGCTTACGAAAAACTGTTTTTT. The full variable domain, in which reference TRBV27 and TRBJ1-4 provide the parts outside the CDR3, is EAQVTQNPRYLITVTGKKLTVTCSQNMNHEYMSWYRQDPGLGLRQIYYSMNVEVTDKGDVPEGYKVSRKEKRNFPLILESPSPNQTSLYFCASSSIAGGAYEKLFFGSGTQLSVL.